This is a list of T cell receptor beta chains from one sample in a study of cytomegalovirus exposure and HLA in healthy donors. This table comes from immunoSEQ multiplex PCR, and its TCRdb copy is limited to in-frame clones, with some not included. The sample lists about 98,000 clones, around 85% occurring once. Sequencing input: PBMCs. All receptors come from a woman aged 25 to 39 in good health and CMV-seronegative. Both conserved end residues are part of each CDR3. The order of the fields is J gene, D gene, CDR3 length, V gene, clone size, CDR3 protein, CDR3 DNA. A D gene is named only where the DNA matches it firmly. Not all rows give a size; the values are once, few, many and, for expanded clones, a class.

TRBJ2-5,-,15,TRBV6-5,-,CASTKTGYKGETQYF,TGTGCCAGCACTAAAACAGGGTATAAGGGGGAGACCCAGTACTTC
TRBJ2-1,TRBD1,14,TRBV2,-,CASREETGSSEQFF,TGTGCCAGCAGGGAGGAGACAGGGAGTAGTGAGCAGTTCTTC
TRBJ1-2,-,14,TRBV5-6,-,CASSYGTINYGYTF,TGTGCCAGCAGCTACGGGACAATCAACTATGGCTACACCTTC
TRBJ1-1,TRBD1,14,TRBV6-1,-,CASSYGQVNTEAFF,TGTGCCAGCAGCTATGGACAGGTGAACACTGAAGCTTTCTTT
TRBJ2-5,-,14,TRBV5-4,-,CASRQDRSQETQYF,TGTGCCAGCAGGCAGGACAGATCCCAAGAGACCCAGTACTTC
TRBJ1-2,TRBD1,15,TRBV7-9,-,CASSPGTGGNNGYTF,TGTGCCAGCAGCCCCGGGACAGGGGGCAACAACGGCTACACCTTC
TRBJ2-1,TRBD1,16,TRBV5-6,-,CASSSPGQGAYNEQFF,TGTGCCAGCAGCTCCCCGGGACAGGGGGCCTACAATGAGCAGTTCTTC
TRBJ1-1,-,13,TRBV7-9,-,CASSLSLIRGAFF,TGTGCCAGCAGCTTATCCCTTATCCGCGGAGCTTTCTTT
TRBJ2-7,-,13,TRBV7-2,-,CASSFSFLYEQYF,TGTGCCAGCAGCTTCTCTTTCCTCTACGAGCAGTACTTC
TRBJ1-2,-,17,TRBV7-9,-,CASSFSPGDGGDYGYTF,TGTGCCAGCAGCTTTTCACCAGGGGATGGTGGTGACTATGGCTACACCTTC
TRBJ2-7,TRBD2,13,TRBV7-3,-,CASRISGSHEQYF,TGTGCCAGCAGAATTAGCGGGAGCCACGAGCAGTACTTC
TRBJ1-3,-,13,TRBV2,-,CASSSRGLGTIYF,TGTGCCAGCAGTAGTCGGGGTCTGGGCACCATATATTTT
TRBJ2-2,-,14,TRBV2,-,CASGTLVGGGELFF,TGTGCCAGCGGTACTCTTGTGGGGGGCGGGGAGCTGTTTTTT
TRBJ2-1,-,18,TRBV7-9,-,CASSLFLRPGASYNEQFF,TGTGCCAGCAGCTTGTTCCTTCGTCCAGGGGCAAGTTACAATGAGCAGTTCTTC
TRBJ2-7,TRBD1,15,TRBV7-8,-,CASSSIRDRGYEQYF,TGTGCCAGCAGCTCGATCCGGGACAGGGGTTACGAGCAGTACTTC
TRBJ1-5,TRBD1,16,TRBV6-1,-,CASSEGQGSYNQPQHF,TGTGCCAGCAGTGAAGGACAGGGTAGCTACAATCAGCCCCAGCATTTT
TRBJ1-1,-,14,TRBV7-6,-,CASSVDSIHTEAFF,TGTGCCAGCAGCGTGGACAGCATTCACACTGAAGCTTTCTTT
TRBJ2-3,TRBD2,15,TRBV27,-,CASRTSGRIGNTQYF,TGTGCCAGCCGGACTAGCGGGAGGATCGGAAATACGCAGTATTTT
TRBJ2-7,-,14,TRBV18,-,CASSSAVDTYEQYF,TGTGCCAGCTCATCGGCGGTGGACACCTACGAGCAGTACTTC
TRBJ1-1,-,10,TRBV2,-,CASGAGRAFF,TGTGCCAGCGGCGCGGGTAGGGCTTTCTTT
TRBJ2-7,-,17,TRBV19,few,CASRMKDTEVSTYEQYF,TGTGCCAGTAGGATGAAGGACACAGAGGTCAGCACCTACGAGCAGTACTTC
TRBJ2-6,TRBD1,16,TRBV10-3,few,CAISGPDRVGANVLTF,TGTGCCATCAGTGGCCCCGACAGGGTTGGGGCCAACGTCCTGACTTTC
TRBJ1-2,-,13,TRBV27,-,CASSLDRDYGYTF,TGTGCCAGCAGTTTAGACAGAGACTATGGCTACACCTTC
TRBJ2-7,TRBD2,18,TRBV5-4,-,CASSLDPSGRLSSYEQYF,TGTGCCAGCAGCTTGGATCCTAGCGGGAGGTTAAGCTCCTACGAGCAGTACTTC
TRBJ1-2,TRBD1,14,TRBV5-1,-,CASSIRDSLYGYTF,TGCGCCAGCAGCATCCGGGACAGTCTGTATGGCTACACCTTC
TRBJ2-1,TRBD2,14,TRBV19,-,CASSRGTIYNEQFF,TGTGCCAGTAGTAGGGGGACTATCTACAATGAGCAGTTCTTC
TRBJ1-5,-,12,TRBV28,-,CASSILGEPQHF,TGTGCCAGCAGCATCCTAGGTGAGCCCCAGCATTTT
TRBJ1-4,TRBD1,16,TRBV4-2,-,CASSQLGGQGSEKLFF,TGTGCCAGCAGCCAGCTCGGTGGACAGGGAAGCGAAAAACTGTTTTTT
TRBJ2-5,TRBD1,14,TRBV7-7,-,CASSSGTGVETQYF,TGTGCTAGCAGCTCAGGGACAGGGGTGGAGACCCAGTACTTC
TRBJ1-5,-,18,TRBV4-1,-,CASSQEGGGVRGNQPQHF,TGCGCCAGCAGCCAAGAAGGTGGGGGGGTTAGGGGCAATCAGCCCCAGCATTTT
TRBJ1-1,-,14,TRBV28,-,CASGVTGVHTEAFF,TGTGCCAGCGGGGTGACAGGAGTCCACACTGAAGCTTTCTTT
TRBJ2-3,-,16,TRBV5-1,-,CASSLVSRLSTDTQYF,TGCGCCAGCAGCTTGGTTTCCCGACTAAGCACAGATACGCAGTATTTT
TRBJ1-5,-,15,TRBV6-1,few,CASSEGHSKRQPQHF,TGTGCCAGCAGTGAGGGACATTCCAAACGGCAGCCCCAGCATTTT
TRBJ1-3,TRBD1,17,TRBV13,once,CASSLFPQGASGNTIYF,TGTGCCAGCAGCTTATTCCCGCAGGGGGCCTCTGGAAACACCATATATTTT
TRBJ2-3,-,15,TRBV9,-,CASSSKSRSTDTQYF,TGTGCCAGCAGCTCCAAATCTAGAAGCACAGATACGCAGTATTTT
TRBJ2-7,-,13,TRBV7-8,-,CASSLGSVGEQYF,TGTGCCAGCAGCTTAGGCAGCGTAGGCGAGCAGTACTTC
TRBJ2-3,-,14,TRBV27,once,CASSFRIEADTQYF,TGTGCCAGCAGTTTCCGGATAGAGGCGGATACGCAGTATTTT
TRBJ2-7,-,13,TRBV6-1,-,CASSEVRGYEQYF,TGTGCCAGCAGTGAGGTCAGGGGTTACGAGCAGTACTTC
TRBJ1-6,-,16,TRBV5-4,-,CASFTAGSTGNSPLHF,TGTGCCAGCTTTACCGCTGGGTCAACGGGTAATTCACCCCTCCACTTT
TRBJ2-7,-,12,TRBV7-2,-,CATWAGVNEQYF,TGTGCTACCTGGGCAGGGGTTAACGAGCAGTACTTC
TRBJ2-7,TRBD2,14,TRBV6-1,-,CASSEMGGAYEQYF,TGTGCCAGCAGTGAAATGGGGGGGGCCTACGAGCAGTACTTC